What follows is one T cell receptor beta chain and its context. What it binds is not known. These data originate in a study of CD8 T cells in ankylosing spondylitis. General study points: Made up of 7 to 9 highly homologous variants, a TCR beta motif appeared characteristic of ankylosing spondylitis blood. It was reported that disease-linked clones were significantly enriched in matched ankylosing spondylitis synovial fluid.

The CDR3 extends over 13 amino acids. With 2 bases removed from V and 2 bases from J, the gap between germline ends came to 7 bases. Germline loops: CDR1 KGHSH, CDR2 LQKENI. Quantitative 5'-RACE was performed with molecular barcodes, and it yielded the TCR beta libraries. TCRdb passed the 5' RACE reads through MiXCR, listing each CDR3 protein once. The table has approximately 440,000 distinct CDR3 sequences, roughly 17% seen once. Sequences were obtained from blood, either unsorted or a sorted T cell fraction (not recorded which). The chain combines TRBV18 with TRBJ2-7; D gene ambiguous. The sequence was obtained from a male donor with ankylosing spondylitis. In nucleotides, the CDR3 is TGTGCCAGCTCACCAGACACCCCCTACGAGCAGTACTTC. Encoded protein: CASSPDTPYEQYF.